This entry is about one TCR beta chain. Its antigen is not known. The data are from a study of OX40 agonist ivuxolimab in advanced cancers. Study conclusions and caveats: Clonal expansion was seen in CD4+ and CD8+ blood T cells by week 6 at 0.1 to 3.0 mg/kg. Some patients without response likewise showed low normalized clonal expansion.

Libraries were prepared by immunoSEQ multiplex PCR; TCRdb keeps only in-frame clonotypes and omits some of them. The repertoire includes around 94,000 clones, roughly 91% of them detected once, and approximately 0.3% sits in the top ten. The receptor was derived from an adult with an advanced solid tumor such as melanoma, head and neck, liver or kidney cancer. Sequenced material: CD4+ or CD8+ T cells sorted from blood, taken in a trial of the OX40 agonist ivuxolimab.

The CDR3 nucleotides are TGCGCCAGCAGCTCGCCGGGACGGCTCAACGAGCAGTACTTC. This gives the protein CASSSPGRLNEQYF. This rearrangement joins TRBV5-1 to TRBJ2-7; the D call may be TRBD1 or TRBD2 (5 bases each). V lost 3 bases and J 5 bases, leaving 15 bases between the germline ends. The CDR3 has 14 residues. From germline, CDR1 is SGHRS and CDR2 YFSETQ.